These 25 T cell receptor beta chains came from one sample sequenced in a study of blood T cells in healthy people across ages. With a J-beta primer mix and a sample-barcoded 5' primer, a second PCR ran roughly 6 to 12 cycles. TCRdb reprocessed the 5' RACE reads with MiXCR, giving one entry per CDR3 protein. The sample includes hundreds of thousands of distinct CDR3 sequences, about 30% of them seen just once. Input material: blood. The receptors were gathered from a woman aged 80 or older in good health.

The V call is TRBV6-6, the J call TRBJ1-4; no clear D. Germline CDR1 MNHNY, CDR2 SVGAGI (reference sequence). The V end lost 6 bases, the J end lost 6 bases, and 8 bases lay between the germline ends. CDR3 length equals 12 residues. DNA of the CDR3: TGTGCCAGCAGCGGTGGGGATGAAAAACTGTTTTTT. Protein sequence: CASSGGDEKLFF.

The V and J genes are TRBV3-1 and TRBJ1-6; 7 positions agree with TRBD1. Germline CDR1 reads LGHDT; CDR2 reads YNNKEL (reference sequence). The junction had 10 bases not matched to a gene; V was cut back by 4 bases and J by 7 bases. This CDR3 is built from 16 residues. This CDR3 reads CASSRVDRRANSPLHF. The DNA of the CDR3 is TGTGCCAGCAGCCGAGTGGACAGGAGGGCGAATTCACCCCTCCACTTT.

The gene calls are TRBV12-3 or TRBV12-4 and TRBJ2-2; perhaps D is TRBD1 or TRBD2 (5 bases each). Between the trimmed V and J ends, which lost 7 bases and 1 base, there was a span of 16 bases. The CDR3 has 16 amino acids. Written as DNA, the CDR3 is TGTGCCAGCATTTCTTCCGGGACGGTGAACACCGGGGAGCTGTTTTTT. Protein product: CASISSGTVNTGELFF.

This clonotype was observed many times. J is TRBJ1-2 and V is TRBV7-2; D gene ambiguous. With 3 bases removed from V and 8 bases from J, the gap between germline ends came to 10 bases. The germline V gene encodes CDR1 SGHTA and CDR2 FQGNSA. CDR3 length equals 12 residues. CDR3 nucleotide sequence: TGTGCCAGCAGCTTCGGGCCGCGGGGCTACACCTTC. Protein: CASSFGPRGYTF.

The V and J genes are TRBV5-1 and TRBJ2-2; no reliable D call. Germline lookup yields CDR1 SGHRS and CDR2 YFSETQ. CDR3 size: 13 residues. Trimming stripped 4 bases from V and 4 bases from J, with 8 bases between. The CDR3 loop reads CASSEARTGELFF. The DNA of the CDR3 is TGCGCCAGCAGCGAGGCGCGCACCGGGGAGCTGTTTTTT.

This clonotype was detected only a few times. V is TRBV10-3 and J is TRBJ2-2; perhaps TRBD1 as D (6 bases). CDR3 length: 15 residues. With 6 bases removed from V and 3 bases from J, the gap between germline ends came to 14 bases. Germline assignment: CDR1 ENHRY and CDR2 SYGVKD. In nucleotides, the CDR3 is TGTGCCATCAGCCCCGGGACACTATACACCGGGGAGCTGTTTTTT. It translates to CAISPGTLYTGELFF.

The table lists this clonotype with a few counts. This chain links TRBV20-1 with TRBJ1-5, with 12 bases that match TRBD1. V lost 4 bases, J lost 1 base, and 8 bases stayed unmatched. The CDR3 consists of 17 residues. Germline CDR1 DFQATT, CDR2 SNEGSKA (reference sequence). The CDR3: CSATPGTGGGSNQPQHF. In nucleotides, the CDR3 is TGCAGTGCTACCCCCGGGACAGGGGGCGGGAGCAATCAGCCCCAGCATTTT.

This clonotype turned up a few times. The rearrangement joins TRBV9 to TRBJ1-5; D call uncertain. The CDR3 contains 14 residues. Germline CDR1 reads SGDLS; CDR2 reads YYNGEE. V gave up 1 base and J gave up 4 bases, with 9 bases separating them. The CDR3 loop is CASSVSAENQPQHF. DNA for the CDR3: TGTGCCAGCAGCGTAAGTGCAGAGAATCAGCCCCAGCATTTT.

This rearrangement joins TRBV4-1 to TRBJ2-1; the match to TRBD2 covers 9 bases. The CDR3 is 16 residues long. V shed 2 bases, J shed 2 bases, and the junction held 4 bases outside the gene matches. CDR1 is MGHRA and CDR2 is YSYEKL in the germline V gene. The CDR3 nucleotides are TGCGCCAGCAGCCAATCCCCTAGCGGGACCTACAATGAGCAGTTCTTC. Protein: CASSQSPSGTYNEQFF.

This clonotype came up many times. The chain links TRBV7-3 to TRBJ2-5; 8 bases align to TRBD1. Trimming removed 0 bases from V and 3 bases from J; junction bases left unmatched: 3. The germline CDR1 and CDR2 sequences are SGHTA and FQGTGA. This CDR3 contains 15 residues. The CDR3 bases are TGTGCCAGCAGCTTAACGGCAGGGGGCGAAGAGACCCAGTACTTC. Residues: CASSLTAGGEETQYF. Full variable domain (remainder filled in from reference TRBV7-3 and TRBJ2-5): GAGVSQTPSNKVTEKGKYVELRCDPISGHTALYWYRQSLGQGPEFLIYFQGTGAADDSGLPNDRFFAVRPEGSVSTLKIQRTERGDSAVYLCASSLTAGGEETQYFGPGTRLLVL.

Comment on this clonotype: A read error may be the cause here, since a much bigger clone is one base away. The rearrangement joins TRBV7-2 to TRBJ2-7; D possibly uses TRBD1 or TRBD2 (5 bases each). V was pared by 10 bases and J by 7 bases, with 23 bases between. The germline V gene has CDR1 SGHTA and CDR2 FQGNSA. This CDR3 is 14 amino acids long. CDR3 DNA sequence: TGTGCCACCAAGACAGTTCTCGGAGGCAATGAGCAGTACTTC. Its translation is CATKTVLGGNEQYF.

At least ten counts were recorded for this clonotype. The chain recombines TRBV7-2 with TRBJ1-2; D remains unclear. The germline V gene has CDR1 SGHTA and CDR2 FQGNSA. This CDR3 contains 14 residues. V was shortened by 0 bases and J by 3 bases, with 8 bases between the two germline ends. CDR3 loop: CASSLAGSHYGYTF. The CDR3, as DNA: TGTGCCAGCAGCTTAGCGGGCAGCCACTATGGCTACACCTTC.

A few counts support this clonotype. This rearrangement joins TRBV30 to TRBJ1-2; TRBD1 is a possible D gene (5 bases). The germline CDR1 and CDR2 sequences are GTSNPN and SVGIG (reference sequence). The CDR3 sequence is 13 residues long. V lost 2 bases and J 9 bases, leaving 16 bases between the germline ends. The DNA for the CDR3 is TGTGCCTGGAGTAAGGACACCCCGGAGAGCTACACCTTC. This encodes CAWSKDTPESYTF. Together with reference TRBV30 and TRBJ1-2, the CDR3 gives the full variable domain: SQTIHQWPATLVQPVGSPLSLECTVEGTSNPNLYWYRQAAGRGLQLLFYSVGIGQISSEVPQNLSASRPQDRQFILSSKKLLLSDSGFYLCAWSKDTPESYTFGSGTRLTVV.

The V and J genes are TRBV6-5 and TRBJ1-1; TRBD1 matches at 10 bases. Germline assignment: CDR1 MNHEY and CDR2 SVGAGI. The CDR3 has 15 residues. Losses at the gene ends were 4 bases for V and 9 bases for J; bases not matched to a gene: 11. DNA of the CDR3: TGTGCCAGCAGTTCCGCGACAGGGGGCGTAGGGAAAGCTTTCTTT. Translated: CASSSATGGVGKAFF.

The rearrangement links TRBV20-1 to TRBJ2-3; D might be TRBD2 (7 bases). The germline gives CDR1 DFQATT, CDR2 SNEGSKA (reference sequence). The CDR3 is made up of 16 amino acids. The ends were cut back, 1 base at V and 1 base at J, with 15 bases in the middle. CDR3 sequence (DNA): TGCAGTGCTAGAGCTCCGGGGGGCCCCGGCACAGATACGCAGTATTTT. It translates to CSARAPGGPGTDTQYF.

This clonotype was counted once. The CDR3 loop is CASSSSGTGISTEAFF. CDR3 in DNA: TGTGCCAGCAGTAGCTCGGGGACAGGGATAAGCACTGAAGCTTTCTTT. This chain joins TRBV28 and TRBJ1-1; 9 bases are a match to TRBD1. Germline values: CDR1 MDHEN, CDR2 SYDVKM. The CDR3 consists of 16 residues. With V trimmed by 5 bases and J by 4 bases, 11 bases remained unmatched.

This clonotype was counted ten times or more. The CDR3 sequence is CAISDQGLGRDEQFF. The DNA for the CDR3 is TGTGCCATCAGTGACCAGGGACTGGGTCGCGATGAGCAGTTCTTC. This chain uses TRBV10-3 with TRBJ2-1, with a weak D call TRBD2 (6 bases). This CDR3 region has 15 residues. Germline-derived CDR1 and CDR2 are ENHRY and SYGVKD. Trimming took 3 bases from V and 8 from J, leaving 17 bases between them.

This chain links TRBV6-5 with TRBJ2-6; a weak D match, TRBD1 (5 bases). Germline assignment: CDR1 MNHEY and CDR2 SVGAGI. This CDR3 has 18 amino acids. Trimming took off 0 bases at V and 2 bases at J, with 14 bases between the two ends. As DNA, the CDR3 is TGTGCCAGCAGTTACTCGTTGAAGGGGCTCACTGGGGCCAACGTCCTGACTTTC. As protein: CASSYSLKGLTGANVLTF.

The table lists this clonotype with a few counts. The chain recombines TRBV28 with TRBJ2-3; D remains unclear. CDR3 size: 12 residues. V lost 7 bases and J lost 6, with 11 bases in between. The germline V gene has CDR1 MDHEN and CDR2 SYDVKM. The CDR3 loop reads CASTRAGDTQYF. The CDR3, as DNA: TGTGCCAGCACCCGAGCTGGGGATACGCAGTATTTT.

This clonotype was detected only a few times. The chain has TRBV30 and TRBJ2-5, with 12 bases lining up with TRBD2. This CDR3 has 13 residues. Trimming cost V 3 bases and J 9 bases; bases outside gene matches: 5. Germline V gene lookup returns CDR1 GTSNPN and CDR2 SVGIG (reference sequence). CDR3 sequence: CAWRLAGGPAQYF. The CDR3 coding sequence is TGTGCCTGGAGACTAGCGGGGGGCCCCGCCCAGTACTTC.

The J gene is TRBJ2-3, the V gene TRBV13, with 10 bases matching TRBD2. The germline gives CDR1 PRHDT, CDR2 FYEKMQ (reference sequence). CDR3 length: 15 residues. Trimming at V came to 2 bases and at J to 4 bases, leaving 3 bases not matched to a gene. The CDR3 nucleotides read TGTGCCAGCAGCTTACCCAGCGGGGGGGCAGATACGCAGTATTTT. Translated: CASSLPSGGADTQYF.

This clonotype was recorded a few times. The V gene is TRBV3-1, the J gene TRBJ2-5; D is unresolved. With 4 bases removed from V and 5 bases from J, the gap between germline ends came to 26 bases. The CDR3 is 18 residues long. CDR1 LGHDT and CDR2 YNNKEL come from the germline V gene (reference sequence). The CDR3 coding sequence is TGTGCCAGCAGCCCCCCCCCCGCTAGTCCCGAGGCTACTGAGACCCAGTACTTC. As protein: CASSPPPASPEATETQYF.

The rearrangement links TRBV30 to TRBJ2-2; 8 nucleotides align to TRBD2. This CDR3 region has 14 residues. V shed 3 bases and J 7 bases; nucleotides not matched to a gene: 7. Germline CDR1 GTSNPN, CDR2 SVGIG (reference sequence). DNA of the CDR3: TGTGCCTGGAGGATCGGGGGGGCGAACGGGGAGCTGTTTTTT. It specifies CAWRIGGANGELFF.

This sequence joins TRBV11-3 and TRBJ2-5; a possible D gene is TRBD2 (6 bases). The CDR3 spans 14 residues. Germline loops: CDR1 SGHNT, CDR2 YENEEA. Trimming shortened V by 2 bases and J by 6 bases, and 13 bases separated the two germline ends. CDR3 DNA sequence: TGTGCCAGCAGCTTAAACGGGGGTACGAAGACCCAGTACTTC. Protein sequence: CASSLNGGTKTQYF.

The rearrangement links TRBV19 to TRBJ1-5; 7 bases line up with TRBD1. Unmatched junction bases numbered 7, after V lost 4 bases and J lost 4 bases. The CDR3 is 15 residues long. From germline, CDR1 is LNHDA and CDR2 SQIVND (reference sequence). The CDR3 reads CASSSLGQANQPQHF. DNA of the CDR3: TGTGCCAGTAGTAGCCTCGGACAGGCAAATCAGCCCCAGCATTTT.